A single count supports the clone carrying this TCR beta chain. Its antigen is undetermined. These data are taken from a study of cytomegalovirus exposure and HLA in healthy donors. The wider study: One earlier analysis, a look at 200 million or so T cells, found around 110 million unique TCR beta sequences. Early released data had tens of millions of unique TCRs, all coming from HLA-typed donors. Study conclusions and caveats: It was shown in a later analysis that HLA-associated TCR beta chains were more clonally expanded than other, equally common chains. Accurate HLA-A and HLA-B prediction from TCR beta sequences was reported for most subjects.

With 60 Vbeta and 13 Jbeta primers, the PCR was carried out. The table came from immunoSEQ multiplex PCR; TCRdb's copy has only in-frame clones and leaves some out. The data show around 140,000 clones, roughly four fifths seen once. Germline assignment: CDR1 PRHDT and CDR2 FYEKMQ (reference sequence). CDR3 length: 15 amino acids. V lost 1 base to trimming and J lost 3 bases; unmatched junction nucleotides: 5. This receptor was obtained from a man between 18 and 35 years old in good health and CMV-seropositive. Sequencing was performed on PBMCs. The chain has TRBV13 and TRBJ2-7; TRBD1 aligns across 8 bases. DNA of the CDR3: TGTGCCAGCAGCTTAGTGGCAGGGGGCGACTACGAGCAGTACTTC. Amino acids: CASSLVAGGDYEQYF.